The clone carrying this T cell receptor (beta chain) was seen just once. Antigen: not known. The protocol was immunoSEQ multiplex PCR, while the TCRdb copy is restricted to in-frame clones and leaves out a portion. This sample has 180,000 or so clones, with just under 90% found just once. The data originate from a study of cytomegalovirus exposure and HLA in healthy donors. Overall study context: In a later analysis, it was reported that the roughly 130 validation repertoires had been produced on the same platform as the 700 or so repertoires belonging to the first cohort.

General study findings and limits: Whilst most TCR sequences proved rare, a subset of public TCRs occurred across many donors. Subsequent analysis of the approximately 110 validation repertoires found a tendency for first-cohort TCR clusters to co-occur.

This TCR was sampled from a woman aged 30 to 39 in good health and CMV-seronegative. The specimen sequenced was PBMCs.

In DNA, the CDR3 is TGTGCCAGCAGGCCCGGGACTACCCAAGAGACCCAGTACTTC. Translated, it gives CASRPGTTQETQYF. This sequence joins TRBV6-1 and TRBJ2-5, with 7 bases identical to TRBD2. The ends lost 6 bases at V and 1 base at J; junction bases unmatched: 5. The CDR3 is 14 amino acids. The germline CDR1 and CDR2 sequences are MNHNS and SASEGT.